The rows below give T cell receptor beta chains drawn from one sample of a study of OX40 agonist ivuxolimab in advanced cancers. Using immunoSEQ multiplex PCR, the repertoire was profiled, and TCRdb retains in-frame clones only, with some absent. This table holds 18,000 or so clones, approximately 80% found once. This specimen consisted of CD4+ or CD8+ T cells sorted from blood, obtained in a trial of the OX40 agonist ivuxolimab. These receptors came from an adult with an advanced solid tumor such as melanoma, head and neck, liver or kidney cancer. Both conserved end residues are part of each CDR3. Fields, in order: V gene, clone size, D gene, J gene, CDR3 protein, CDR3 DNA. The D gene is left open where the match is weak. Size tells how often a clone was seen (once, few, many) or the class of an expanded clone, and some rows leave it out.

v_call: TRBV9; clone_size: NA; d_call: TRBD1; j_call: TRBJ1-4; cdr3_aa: CASSTGQGVLAEKLFF; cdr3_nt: TGTGCCAGCAGCACAGGACAGGGAGTTTTGGCTGAAAAACTGTTTTTT
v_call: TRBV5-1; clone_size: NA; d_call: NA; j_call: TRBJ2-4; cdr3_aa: CASSPSPGTSDIQYF; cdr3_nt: TGCGCCAGCAGCCCGAGTCCCGGGACTTCGGACATTCAGTACTTC
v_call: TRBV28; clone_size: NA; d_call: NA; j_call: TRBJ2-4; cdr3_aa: CASSLVRTQVQYF; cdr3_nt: TGTGCCAGCAGTTTGGTACGGACGCAAGTTCAGTACTTC
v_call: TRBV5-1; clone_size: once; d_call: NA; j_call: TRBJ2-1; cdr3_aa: CASSLVGGGPYNEQFF; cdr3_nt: TGCGCCAGCAGCTTGGTCGGGGGAGGACCTTACAATGAGCAGTTCTTC
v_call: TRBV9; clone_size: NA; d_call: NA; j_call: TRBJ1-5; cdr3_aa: CASSPGAVNQPQHF; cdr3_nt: TGTGCCAGCAGCCCAGGGGCGGTTAATCAGCCCCAGCATTTT
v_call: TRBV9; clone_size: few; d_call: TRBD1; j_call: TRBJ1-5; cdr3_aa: CASSPRTGGRQPQHF; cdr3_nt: TGTGCCAGCAGCCCCCGGACAGGGGGCAGACAGCCCCAGCATTTT
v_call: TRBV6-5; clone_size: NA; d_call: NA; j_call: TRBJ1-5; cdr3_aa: CASTRGSNQPQHF; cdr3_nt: TGTGCCAGCACGAGGGGAAGCAATCAGCCCCAGCATTTT
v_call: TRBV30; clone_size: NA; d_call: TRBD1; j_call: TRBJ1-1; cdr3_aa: CAWSIKTGEGFNTEAFF; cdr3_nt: TGTGCCTGGAGTATCAAGACAGGGGAGGGATTTAACACTGAAGCTTTCTTT
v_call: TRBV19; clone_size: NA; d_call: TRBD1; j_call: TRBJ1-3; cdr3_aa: CASMAGRRGLGADTIYF; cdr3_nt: TGTGCCAGTATGGCAGGCCGCAGGGGGCTCGGGGCGGACACCATATATTTT
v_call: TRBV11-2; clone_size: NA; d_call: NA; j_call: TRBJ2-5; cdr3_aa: CASSLGGTETQYF; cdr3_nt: TGTGCCAGCAGCTTAGGGGGTACCGAGACCCAGTACTTC
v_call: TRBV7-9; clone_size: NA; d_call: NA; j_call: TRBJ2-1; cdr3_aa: CASSLVAGPYNEQFF; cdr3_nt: TGTGCCAGCAGCTTAGTTGCGGGGCCATACAATGAGCAGTTCTTC
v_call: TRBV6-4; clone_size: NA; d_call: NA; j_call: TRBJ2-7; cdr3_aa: CASLGSEQYF; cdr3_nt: TGTGCCAGCCTAGGCAGCGAGCAGTACTTC
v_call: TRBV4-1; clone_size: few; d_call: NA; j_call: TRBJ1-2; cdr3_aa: CASSQDRTRSDGYTF; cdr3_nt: TGCGCCAGCAGCCAAGATCGAACCAGAAGCGATGGCTACACCTTC